This section outlines one T cell receptor (beta chain) sequence together with its context. Its antigen remains unidentified. Amplified TCR beta CDR3 regions derived from RNA transcripts. HTBI primers drove first-round RT-PCR of the TCR CDR3. Each CDR3 protein gets one entry after TCRdb re-called the multiplex PCR reads with MiXCR. The table lists some 550,000 distinct CDR3 sequences, about 20% of them singletons. The data derive from a study of T cells in Graves' hyperthyroidism and ophthalmopathy. The ends lost 0 bases at V and 0 bases at J; junction bases unmatched: 1. The CDR3 has 16 amino acids. Germline CDR1 SGDLS, CDR2 YYNGEE. The study's findings and limits: Onset of ophthalmopathy came a median 6.5 months after the model predicted it. Stable hyperthyroidism was separated from ophthalmopathy by a model based on 13 V-J features. Researchers found most expanded thyroid clonotypes above 0.001 in blood as well.

The chain combines TRBV9 with TRBJ2-7; 12 bases are a match to TRBD2. The receptor's source is a man between 18 and 29 years old with Graves' hyperthyroidism. Sequencing was performed on blood. DNA of the CDR3: TGTGCCAGCAGCGTAGGACTAGCGGGGGTCTCCTACGAGCAGTACTTC. Protein sequence: CASSVGLAGVSYEQYF.